The source of this T cell receptor (beta chain) is a study of cytomegalovirus exposure and HLA in healthy donors. With regard to this clone: The target antigen is unknown.

The PCR made use of 60 Vbeta and 13 Jbeta primers. Clones were sequenced by immunoSEQ multiplex PCR, and TCRdb holds only the in-frame ones, with some missing. The table has 150,000 to 200,000 clones, around 75% seen once. Between the trimmed V and J ends, which lost 7 bases and 0 bases, there was a span of 10 bases. Germline CDR1 is SNHLY and CDR2 is FYNNEI. The CDR3 is 14 residues long. Study-level results: It was in a later analysis that TCR association rates were seen to vary by HLA locus, highest for DRB1 and lowest for HLA-C. Solely CMV serostatus was available to characterize immune exposure.

The V call is TRBV2, the J call TRBJ2-1; possible D gene TRBD2, 6 bases. The TCR was taken from a male donor in good health and CMV-seronegative. Sequencing was carried out using PBMCs. The CDR3 here is CASKEGSSYNEQFF. CDR3 DNA: TGTGCCAGCAAGGAGGGGAGCTCCTACAATGAGCAGTTCTTC.